The source of this T cell receptor beta chain is a study of cytomegalovirus exposure and HLA in healthy donors (dated by TCRdb to 2015 to 2018). Looking at the study overall: An earlier analysis of approximately 590 of the donors reported 250 to 300 Gb of sequence data and some 120 million unique TCR beta sequences from about 179 million T cells. The study combined high-throughput TCR immunosequencing, statistical association of individual TCRs with disease status, and machine learning to predict cytomegalovirus infection status. An early release covering some 640 HLA-typed donors comprised approximately 290 gigabases of sequencing data and 85 million or so unique TCR sequences. Among around 400 genotyped donors of the cohort, an average of approximately 230,000 unique TCR beta nucleotide sequences were sequenced per donor, around 18% of them non-productive. An earlier analysis of 587 of the donors used high-throughput TCR beta sequencing to judge whether each TCR beta V gene segment behaved as functional or pseudogenic. The genetic ancestry cluster associated with self-reported Caucasian donors included 65% to 90% of the roughly 400 genotyped donors. The study aimed to test whether cataloging public T cell receptors could reveal signatures of past pathogen exposure. Donor age, sex, ethnicity and CMV serostatus were compiled together with the repertoire data. The later analysis used no new phenotypic data to find candidate immune exposures, relying instead on TCR beta sequences and their occurrence across donors. The T cell repertoires of roughly 660 subjects were profiled by immunosequencing and related to cytomegalovirus serostatus. Typing coverage varied by locus: about 629-630 donors for A, B, C, DRB1 and DQB1; roughly 510 for DQA1; over 600 for DPA1; about 450 for DPB1. Roughly 5 DR-DQ haplotypes were handled as single units for association and clustering because linkage in the cohort was strong. A later analysis re-examined previously published TCR beta repertoires from about 670 donors and added high-resolution HLA genotyping to investigate patterns of TCR occurrence. In a later genetic analysis, genome-wide SNP genotypes for about 65% of the roughly 700 donors were used, and that subset was treated as a discovery cohort. Both class I and class II loci were covered by HLA typing, at four-digit resolution. Every repertoire in the discovery cohort had been generated on one and the same sequencing platform. Besides the first cohort of approximately 670 subjects, a separate validation cohort made up of roughly 120 different subjects was used. Study-wide conclusions, independent of this receptor: Immune exposure information for the cohort was limited to CMV serostatus. Presence/absence analyses assumed roughly uniform sequencing depth across donors, an assumption that may not hold. The sequencing pipeline was judged likely to have produced a cluster of highly shared sequence variants as a technical artifact. A further reported finding was that TCR beta sequences accurately predicted the HLA-A and HLA-B alleles for most subjects in the first cohort. The 87-base-pair reads could not distinguish some IMGT-functional V segments, including TRBV6-2 and TRBV6-3, so those segments were excluded. Compared with equally common non-associated chains, HLA-associated TCR beta chains in a later analysis were more clonally expanded and had lower generation probabilities. The classifier was reported to diagnose cytomegalovirus status with high specificity and sensitivity in both the original and validation cohorts. Across donors, most TCR sequences were observed very rarely, whereas some public TCRs were present in many individuals. A later analysis reported that several top co-occurrence clusters appeared linked to parvovirus B19, influenza, CMV and Epstein-Barr virus. In a later analysis, most CMV-associated TCR beta chains were found to appear HLA-restricted, with HLA associations seemingly driven largely by CMV exposure. The authors suggested that the approach could potentially be generalized to other disease states and immunological phenotypes. Only TCR beta chains were sequenced in this cohort, and the absence of alpha or paired-chain data limited detectable features. Linkage disequilibrium might explain the correlated functional status among segregating V segments, but an unknown experimental factor could not be ruled out. A later genetic analysis reported fewer N-insertions in productive TCRs among donors in an Asian-associated ancestry cluster than the roughly 700-donor mean. V-gene and J-gene trimming of TCR beta chains was associated with a missense DCLRE1C variant in a later genetic analysis, and the association was replicated in an independent cohort. HLA typing was unavailable for some donors at each locus, so association tests used only the typed subset. According to a later analysis, TCR association rates differed among HLA loci, with DRB1 alleles showing the most associated TCRs and HLA-C alleles showing the fewest. Around 16 rarely observed V segments, including chromosome 9 orphons, were excluded from the earlier analysis of some 590 of the donors because counts were too low. When HLA alleles, especially DR and DQ, strongly co-occurred, attributing TCR associations to individual alleles was difficult. Three of the identified cytomegalovirus-associated TCR beta chains were confirmed in vitro to be specific for cytomegalovirus antigens. The study listed 150 to 200 TCR beta chains as associated with cytomegalovirus. In an earlier analysis of more than 450 of the donors, most TCR beta V segments were observed in productive rearrangements about 90% or about 30% of the time, broadly matching IMGT annotations. A later analysis associated approximately 17,000 TCR beta sequences with specific HLA alleles at a false discovery rate of 0.05.

V and J lose 6 bases and 5 bases, and a span of 10 bases separates them. For CDR1 and CDR2, the germline V gene lists ENHRY and SYGVKD. Measured from the cysteine to the phenylalanine, the CDR3 is 12 residues long. The kept DNA is CDR3 alone, 36 bases in frame from the first base. The cohort consisted of some 730 healthy bone marrow donors. At the time of sampling, every cohort member was nominally healthy, though immune exposures that went unrecorded were likely present. The donor was CMV seropositive and belonged to the group of 250 to 350 seropositive cohort members. Each donor provided a peripheral blood sample, and peripheral blood mononuclear cells were used for TCR beta sequencing. The Qiagen DNeasy Blood Extraction Kit was used to extract genomic DNA from the blood cell samples. Turning to this clone: Its antigen remains unidentified.

Library preparation employed the immunoSEQ multiplex PCR assay. The multiplex PCR relied on a mix of 60 forward primers for TCR Vbeta segments and 13 reverse primers for TCR Jbeta segments. Amplification of the CDR3 region of rearranged TCR beta genes was performed with a multiplex PCR assay on genomic DNA. Amplified TCR beta libraries were sequenced as 87-base-pair reads on the Illumina HiSeq System. The original pipeline was this. Across the roughly 640 repertoires, a later analysis counted tens of millions of unique TCR beta chains, around 11 million of which were shared by at least two donors. To remove PCR and sequencing errors, raw reads were error-corrected and collapsed into unique sequences using a nearest-neighbor algorithm that merged closely related sequences. Alignment of CDR3 sequences to IMGT reference sequences was used to assign V, D and J gene segments. For a sequence to be retained, at least a six-nucleotide match to both a V gene segment and a J gene segment was required. A rearrangement was called productive if the CDR3 had no stop codons and remained in frame with V and J, and every other rearrangement was called non-productive. CDR3 was defined according to IMGT convention as the region running from the second conserved V-encoded cysteine to the conserved J-encoded phenylalanine. In an earlier analysis of 500 to 650 of the donors, sequences lacking an unambiguous match to a single V gene segment were excluded. In an earlier analysis of 587 of the donors, a V segment was called functional when productive rearrangements were above 56.7%, and segregating when the standard deviation between donors exceeded 5%. A statistical classification framework was developed to diagnose cytomegalovirus status using the catalog of TCR beta chain sequences. V and J gene assignment, in a later analysis, came from comparing TCR nucleotide sequences with IMGT/GENE-DB human TR gene sequences. Using the TCRdist pipeline, a later analysis assigned CDR3 sequences along with most-parsimonious VDJ recombination scenarios. A later analysis defined each TCR beta chain by its CDR3 amino acid sequence plus V-gene family, and excluded reads lacking a unique V-gene family. To address suspected cross-contamination and a sequencing artifact, a later analysis removed a few hundred highly shared, low-generation-probability nucleotide sequences. A later analysis calculated a clonal expansion index for each public chain from normalized within-repertoire ranks of inferred template counts. A later analysis computed generation probabilities with a VDJ recombination model fitted to out-of-frame rearrangements, and checked the results against IGoR. Hypergeometric tests were used in a later analysis to score TCR-TCR, TCR-HLA and TCR-CMV co-occurrence, with a repertoire-size bias correction applied to the TCR pairs. False discovery rates were estimated in a later analysis by permuting HLA or CMV assignments 20 times. A later analysis grouped co-occurring TCRs with DBSCAN, adding TCRdist sequence similarity when clustering within HLA-allele-positive subsets. Repertoires with fewer than 30,000 or more than 120,000 public chains were left out of co-occurrence clustering, as were a handful of repertoires with anomalous nucleotide sharing. Held by TCRdb, this immuneACCESS table contains in-frame sequences only and omits some clones. Under half of the omission traces to an unresolved V gene where checked; the cause of the rest is unknown. That table supplies the V and J calls and clone size; D and trimming were determined from the DNA. The sample has 70,000 to 100,000 clones on record. 5% to 6.5% of the sample comes from the top ten.

The sequence was collected from a girl aged 5-17 years in good health and CMV-seropositive. The chain is assembled from TRBV10-3 and TRBJ1-2, with TRBD1 tentatively as D gene (5 bases match). The sequenced sample consisted of PBMCs. The CDR3 reads as follows: CAIRGEGYGYTF. The DNA sequence reads TGTGCCATCAGAGGGGAAGGGTATGGCTACACCTTC.